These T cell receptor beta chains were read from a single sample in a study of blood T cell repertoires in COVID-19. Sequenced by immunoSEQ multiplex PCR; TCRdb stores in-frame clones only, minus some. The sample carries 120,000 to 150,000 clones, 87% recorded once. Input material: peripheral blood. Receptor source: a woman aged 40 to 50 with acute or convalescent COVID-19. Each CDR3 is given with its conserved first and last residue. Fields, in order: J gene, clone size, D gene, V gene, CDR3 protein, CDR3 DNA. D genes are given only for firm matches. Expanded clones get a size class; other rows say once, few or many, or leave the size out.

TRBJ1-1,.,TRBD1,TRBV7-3,CASSSQGVNTEAFF,TGTGCCAGCAGCTCCCAGGGGGTGAACACTGAAGCTTTCTTT
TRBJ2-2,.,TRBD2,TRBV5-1,CASSLGLAGVPDGTGELFF,TGCGCCAGCAGCTTAGGACTAGCGGGGGTCCCCGACGGCACCGGGGAGCTGTTTTTT
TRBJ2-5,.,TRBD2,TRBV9,CASSVGERGGSETQYF,TGTGCCAGCAGCGTAGGGGAGCGGGGGGGATCGGAGACCCAGTACTTC
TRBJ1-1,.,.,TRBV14,CASSPRGSNTEAFF,TGTGCCAGCAGCCCTAGGGGGTCGAACACTGAAGCTTTCTTT
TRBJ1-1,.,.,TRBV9,CASSASLQGTEAFF,TGTGCCAGCAGCGCGAGCCTCCAGGGCACTGAAGCTTTCTTT
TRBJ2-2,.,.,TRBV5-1,CASSPRTGHTIGELFF,TGCGCCAGCAGCCCAAGGACGGGACATACGATCGGGGAGCTGTTTTTT
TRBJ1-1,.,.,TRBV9,CASSADNLNTEAFF,TGTGCCAGCAGCGCCGACAACCTGAACACTGAAGCTTTCTTT
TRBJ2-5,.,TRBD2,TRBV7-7,CASSPPGLAGGPSYF,TGTGCTAGCAGCCCCCCGGGACTAGCGGGAGGGCCTTCGTACTTC
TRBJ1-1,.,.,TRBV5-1,CACGDSMNTEAFF,TGCGCCTGCGGGGACTCTATGAACACTGAAGCTTTCTTT
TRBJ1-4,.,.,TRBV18,CASSPNLGDGEKLFF,TGTGCCAGCTCACCGAATTTAGGGGATGGAGAAAAACTGTTTTTT
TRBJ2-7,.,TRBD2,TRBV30,CAWSELAGGQYEQYF,TGTGCCTGGAGTGAGCTAGCGGGAGGGCAGTACGAGCAGTACTTC
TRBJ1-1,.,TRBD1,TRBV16,CASSQTQGTEAFF,TGTGCCAGCAGCCAAACACAGGGGACTGAAGCTTTCTTT
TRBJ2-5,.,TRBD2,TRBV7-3,CASSPGTSGIETQYF,TGTGCCAGCAGCCCGGGGACTAGCGGGATAGAGACCCAGTACTTC
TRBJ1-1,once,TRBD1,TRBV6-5,CASRRQGLNTEAFF,TGTGCCAGCAGGCGACAGGGCTTGAACACTGAAGCTTTCTTT
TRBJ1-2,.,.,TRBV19,CASSMNRLYGYTF,TGTGCCAGTAGTATGAACAGGCTATATGGCTACACCTTC
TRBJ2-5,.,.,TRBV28,CASSFGTLKLSGGLPQYF,TGTGCCAGCAGTTTTGGAACCCTTAAATTGTCGGGCGGGTTGCCTCAGTACTTC
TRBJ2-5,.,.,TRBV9,CASSVGLGAGQETQYF,TGTGCCAGCAGCGTAGGGCTGGGGGCCGGCCAAGAGACCCAGTACTTC
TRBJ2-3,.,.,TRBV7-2,CASSFDWTDTQYF,TGTGCCAGCAGCTTCGACTGGACAGATACGCAGTATTTT
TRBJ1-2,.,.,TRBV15,CATSEVQGLYGYTF,TGTGCCACCAGCGAGGTGCAGGGATTATATGGCTACACCTTC
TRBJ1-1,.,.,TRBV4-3,CASSQEAGLEAFF,TGCGCCAGCAGCCAAGAGGCCGGACTAGAAGCTTTCTTT
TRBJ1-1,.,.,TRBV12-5,CASGLDAPRQRAFF,TGTGCTAGTGGTTTGGATGCCCCGAGACAGAGAGCTTTCTTT
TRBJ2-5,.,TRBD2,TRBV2,CASSENGLAGIETQYF,TGTGCCAGCAGTGAAAACGGACTAGCGGGAATCGAGACCCAGTACTTC
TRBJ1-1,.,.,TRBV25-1,CASSEGEVMNTEAFF,TGTGCCAGCAGTGAAGGGGAGGTTATGAACACTGAAGCTTTCTTT
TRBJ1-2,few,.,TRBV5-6,CASSLTGARYTF,TGTGCCAGCAGCCTGACAGGAGCGAGGTACACCTTC
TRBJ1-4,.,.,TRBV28,CASSPDYVGEKLFF,TGTGCCAGCAGTCCTGACTATGTGGGGGAAAAACTGTTTTTT
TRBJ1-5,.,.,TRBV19,CASSIEQGNQPQHF,TGTGCCAGTAGTATAGAACAGGGTAATCAGCCCCAGCATTTT
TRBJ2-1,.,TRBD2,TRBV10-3,CATLGLAVDYNEQFF,TGTGCCACGCTAGGGCTAGCGGTAGACTACAATGAGCAGTTCTTC
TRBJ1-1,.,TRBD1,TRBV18,CASSPGTGIMDTEAFF,TGTGCCAGCTCACCAGGGACAGGGATTATGGACACTGAAGCTTTCTTT
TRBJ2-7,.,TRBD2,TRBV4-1,CASSQVAGLEDEQYF,TGCGCCAGCAGCCAAGTTGCGGGACTAGAGGACGAGCAGTACTTC
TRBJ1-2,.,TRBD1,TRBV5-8,CASSSRDRGLYGYTF,TGTGCCAGCAGCTCCCGGGACAGGGGGCTTTATGGCTACACCTTC
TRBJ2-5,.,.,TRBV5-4,CASSLSGGETQYF,TGTGCCAGCAGCTTGAGTGGCGGGGAGACCCAGTACTTC
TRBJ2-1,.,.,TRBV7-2,CASSLGARSYNEQFF,TGTGCCAGCAGCTTAGGAGCGCGTTCCTACAATGAGCAGTTCTTC
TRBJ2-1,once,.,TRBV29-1,CSVEEGREFF,TGCAGCGTTGAAGAAGGCCGGGAGTTCTTC
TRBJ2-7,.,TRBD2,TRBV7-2,CASSSSGGVYEQYF,TGTGCCAGCAGCTCTAGCGGGGGGGTCTACGAGCAGTACTTC
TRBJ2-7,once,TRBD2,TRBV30,CAWSLGPGLAGIYEQYF,TGTGCCTGGAGCCTAGGACCGGGACTAGCGGGAATTTACGAGCAGTACTTC